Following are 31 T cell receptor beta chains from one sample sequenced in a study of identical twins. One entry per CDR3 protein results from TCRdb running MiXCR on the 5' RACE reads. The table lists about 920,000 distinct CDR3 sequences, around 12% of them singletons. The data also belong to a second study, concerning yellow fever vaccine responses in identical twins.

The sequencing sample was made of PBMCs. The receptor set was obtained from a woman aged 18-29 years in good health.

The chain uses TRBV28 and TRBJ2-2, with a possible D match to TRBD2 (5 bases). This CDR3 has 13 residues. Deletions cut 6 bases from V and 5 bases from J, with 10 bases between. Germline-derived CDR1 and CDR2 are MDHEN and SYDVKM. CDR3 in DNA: TGTGCCAGCAGAAACGGCGGGACCGGGGAGCTGTTTTTT. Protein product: CASRNGGTGELFF. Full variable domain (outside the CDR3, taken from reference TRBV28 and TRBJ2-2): DVKVTQSSRYLVKRTGEKVFLECVQDMDHENMFWYRQDPGLGLRLIYFSYDVKMKEKGDIPEGYSVSREKKERFSLILESASTNQTSMYLCASRNGGTGELFFGEGSRLTVL.

The CDR3 DNA follows: TGTGCCAGCAGCCGAACCGGGACAGACTCCTACAATGAGCAGTTCTTC. This encodes CASSRTGTDSYNEQFF. The rearrangement uses TRBV27 and TRBJ2-1, with TRBD1 matching 7 bases. There are 16 residues in the CDR3. V was pared by 6 bases and J by 0 bases, with 8 bases of the junction left unmatched. CDR1 is MNHEY and CDR2 is SMNVEV in the germline V gene (reference sequence).

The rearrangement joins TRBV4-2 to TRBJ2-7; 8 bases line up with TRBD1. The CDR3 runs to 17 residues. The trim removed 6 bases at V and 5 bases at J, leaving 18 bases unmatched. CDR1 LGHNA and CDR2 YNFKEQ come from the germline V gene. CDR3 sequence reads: CASRPHIVGQGADEQYF. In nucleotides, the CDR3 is TGTGCCAGCAGACCGCACATCGTGGGGCAGGGGGCTGACGAGCAGTACTTC.

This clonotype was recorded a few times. In DNA form, the CDR3 reads TGTGCCAGCAGCACCGGGACAGATTCCTACGAGCAGTACGTC. This sequence encodes CASSTGTDSYEQYV. The chain joins TRBV6-1 to TRBJ2-7; 7 bases are a match to TRBD1. Per the germline V gene, CDR1 is MNHNS and CDR2 is SASEGT. The V gene end was trimmed by 6 bases and the J gene end by 1 base; junction bases not matched to a gene: 6. The CDR3 contains 14 residues.

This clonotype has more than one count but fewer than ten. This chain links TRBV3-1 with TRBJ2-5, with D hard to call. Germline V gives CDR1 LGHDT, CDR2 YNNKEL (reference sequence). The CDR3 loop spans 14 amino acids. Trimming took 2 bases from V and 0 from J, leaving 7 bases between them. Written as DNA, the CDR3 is TGTGCCAGCAGCCAAACGGCTGACCAAGAGACCCAGTACTTC. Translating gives CASSQTADQETQYF.

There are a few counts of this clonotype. The CDR3 loop reads CASSIEASLTYGYTF. CDR3 nucleotides: TGTGCCAGTAGTATAGAAGCGTCTCTTACCTATGGCTACACCTTC. This chain uses TRBV19 with TRBJ1-2; D is unresolved. V was clipped by 0 bases and J by 4 bases, with 12 bases between them. Germline assignment: CDR1 LNHDA and CDR2 SQIVND (reference sequence). The CDR3 is 15 residues long.

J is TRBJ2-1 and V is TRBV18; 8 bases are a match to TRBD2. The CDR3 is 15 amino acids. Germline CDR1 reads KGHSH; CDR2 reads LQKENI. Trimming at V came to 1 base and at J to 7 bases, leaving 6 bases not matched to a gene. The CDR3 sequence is CASSPLAGGWNEQFF. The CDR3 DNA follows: TGTGCCAGCTCACCACTGGCGGGAGGTTGGAATGAGCAGTTCTTC.

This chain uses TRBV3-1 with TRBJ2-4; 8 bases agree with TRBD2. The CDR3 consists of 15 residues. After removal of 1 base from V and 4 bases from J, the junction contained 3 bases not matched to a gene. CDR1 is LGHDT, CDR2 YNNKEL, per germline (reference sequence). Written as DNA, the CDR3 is TGTGCCAGCAGCCAAGTCCGGGGGGGTAAAAACATTCAGTACTTC. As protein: CASSQVRGGKNIQYF.

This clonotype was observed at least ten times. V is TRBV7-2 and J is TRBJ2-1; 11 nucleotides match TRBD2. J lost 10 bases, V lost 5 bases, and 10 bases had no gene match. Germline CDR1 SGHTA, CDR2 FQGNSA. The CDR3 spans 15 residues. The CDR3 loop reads CASSLVSVAGGEQFF. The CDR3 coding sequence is TGTGCCAGCAGCCTGGTCTCGGTAGCGGGAGGGGAGCAGTTCTTC.

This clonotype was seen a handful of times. CDR3 coding DNA: TGTGCCAGCAGCCAAGATGCCGGGCGGGGGGGTGAGCAGTTCTTC. Protein sequence: CASSQDAGRGGEQFF. The V gene is TRBV3-1, the J gene TRBJ2-1, with TRBD2 matching over 9 bases. The V gene end was trimmed by 0 bases and the J gene end by 9 bases; junction bases not matched to a gene: 6. CDR3 length equals 15 residues. CDR1 and CDR2 (germline): LGHDT, YNNKEL (reference sequence).

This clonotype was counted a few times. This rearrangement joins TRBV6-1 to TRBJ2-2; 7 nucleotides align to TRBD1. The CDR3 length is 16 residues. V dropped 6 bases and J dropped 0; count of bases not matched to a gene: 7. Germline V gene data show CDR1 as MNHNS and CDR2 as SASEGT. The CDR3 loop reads CASRKDRPSNTGELFF. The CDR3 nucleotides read TGTGCCAGCAGAAAGGACAGGCCTTCGAACACCGGGGAGCTGTTTTTT.

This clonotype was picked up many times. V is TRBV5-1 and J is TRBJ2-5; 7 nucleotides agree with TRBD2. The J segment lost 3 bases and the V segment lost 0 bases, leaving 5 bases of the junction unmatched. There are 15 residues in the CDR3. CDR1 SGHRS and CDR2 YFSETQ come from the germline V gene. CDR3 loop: CASSLASGGKETQYF. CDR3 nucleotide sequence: TGCGCCAGCAGCTTGGCCTCCGGGGGGAAAGAGACCCAGTACTTC.

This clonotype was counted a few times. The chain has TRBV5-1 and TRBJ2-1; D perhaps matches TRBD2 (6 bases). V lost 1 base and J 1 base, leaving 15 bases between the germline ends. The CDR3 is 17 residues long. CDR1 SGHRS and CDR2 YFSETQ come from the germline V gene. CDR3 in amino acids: CASSLYGSSRSYNEQFF. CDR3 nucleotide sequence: TGCGCCAGCAGCTTGTACGGGAGCTCGAGGTCCTACAATGAGCAGTTCTTC.

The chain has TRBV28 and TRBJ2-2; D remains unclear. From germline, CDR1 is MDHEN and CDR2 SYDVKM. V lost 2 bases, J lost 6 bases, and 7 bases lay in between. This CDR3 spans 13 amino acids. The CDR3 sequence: CASSLSAPGELFF. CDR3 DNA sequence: TGTGCCAGCAGTTTAAGCGCTCCCGGGGAGCTGTTTTTT. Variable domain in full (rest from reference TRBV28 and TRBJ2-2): DVKVTQSSRYLVKRTGEKVFLECVQDMDHENMFWYRQDPGLGLRLIYFSYDVKMKEKGDIPEGYSVSREKKERFSLILESASTNQTSMYLCASSLSAPGELFFGEGSRLTVL.

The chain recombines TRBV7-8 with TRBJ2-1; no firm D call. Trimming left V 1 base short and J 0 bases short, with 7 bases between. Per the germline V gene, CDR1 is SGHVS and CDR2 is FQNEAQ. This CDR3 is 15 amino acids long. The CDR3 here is CASSLDQTSYNEQFF. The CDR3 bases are TGTGCCAGCAGCTTAGATCAGACCTCCTACAATGAGCAGTTCTTC.

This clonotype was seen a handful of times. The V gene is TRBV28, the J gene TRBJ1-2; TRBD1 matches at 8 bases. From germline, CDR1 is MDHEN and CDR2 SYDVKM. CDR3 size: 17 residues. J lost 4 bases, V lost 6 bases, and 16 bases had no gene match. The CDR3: CASSLTGTGPGSYGYTF. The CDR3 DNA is TGTGCCAGCAGCCTGACCGGGACAGGACCAGGGTCCTATGGCTACACCTTC.

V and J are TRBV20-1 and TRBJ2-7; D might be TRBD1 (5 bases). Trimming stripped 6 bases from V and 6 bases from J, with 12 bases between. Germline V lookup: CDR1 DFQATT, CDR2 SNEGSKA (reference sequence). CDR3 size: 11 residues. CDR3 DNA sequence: TGCAGTGCCCCCCTGGGGCGCGAGCAGTACGTC. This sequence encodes CSAPLGREQYV.

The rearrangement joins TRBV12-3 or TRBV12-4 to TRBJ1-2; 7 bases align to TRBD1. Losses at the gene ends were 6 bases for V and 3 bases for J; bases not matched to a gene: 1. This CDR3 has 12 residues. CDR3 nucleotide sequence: TGTGCCAGCAGCACAGGGGACTATGGCTACACCTTC. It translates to CASSTGDYGYTF.

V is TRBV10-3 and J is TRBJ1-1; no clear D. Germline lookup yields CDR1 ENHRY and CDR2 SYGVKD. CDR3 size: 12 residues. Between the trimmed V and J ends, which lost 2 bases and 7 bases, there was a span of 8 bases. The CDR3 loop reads CAISEKGLEAFF. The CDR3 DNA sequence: TGTGCCATCAGTGAGAAGGGCCTTGAAGCTTTCTTT.

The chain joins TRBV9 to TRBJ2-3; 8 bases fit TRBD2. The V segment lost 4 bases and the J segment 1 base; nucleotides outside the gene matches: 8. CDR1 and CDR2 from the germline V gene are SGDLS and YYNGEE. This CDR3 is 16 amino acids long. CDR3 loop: CASSRPRAGGTDTQYF. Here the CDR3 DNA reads TGTGCCAGCAGCCGTCCGCGAGCGGGGGGCACAGATACGCAGTATTTT. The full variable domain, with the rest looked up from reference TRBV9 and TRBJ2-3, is DSGVTQTPKHLITATGQRVTLRCSPRSGDLSVYWYQQSLDQGLQFLIQYYNGEERAKGNILERFSAQQFPDLHSELNLSSLELGDSALYFCASSRPRAGGTDTQYFGPGTRLTVL.

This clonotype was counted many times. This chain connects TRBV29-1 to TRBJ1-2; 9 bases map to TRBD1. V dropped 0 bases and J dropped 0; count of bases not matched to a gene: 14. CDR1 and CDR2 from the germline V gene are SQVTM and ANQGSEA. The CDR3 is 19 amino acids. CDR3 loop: CSVEDPGRQGGRANYGYTF. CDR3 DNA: TGCAGCGTTGAAGATCCCGGGAGACAGGGGGGGCGAGCTAACTATGGCTACACCTTC.

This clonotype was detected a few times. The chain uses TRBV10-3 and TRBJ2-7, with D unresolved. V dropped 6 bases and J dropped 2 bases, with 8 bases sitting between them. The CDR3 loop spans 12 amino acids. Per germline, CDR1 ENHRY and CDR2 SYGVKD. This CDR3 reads CAIREDTYEQYV. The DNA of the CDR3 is TGTGCCATCAGAGAAGACACCTACGAGCAGTACGTC.

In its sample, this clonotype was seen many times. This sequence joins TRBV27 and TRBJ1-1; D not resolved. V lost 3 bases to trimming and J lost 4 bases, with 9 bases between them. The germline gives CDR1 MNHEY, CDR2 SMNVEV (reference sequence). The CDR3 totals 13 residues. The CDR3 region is CASSLGGITEAFF. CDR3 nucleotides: TGTGCCAGCAGTTTGGGCGGAATCACTGAAGCTTTCTTT.

The CDR3 reads CASRPGGAGDNEQFF. CDR3 in DNA: TGTGCCAGCAGGCCCGGGGGGGCCGGGGACAATGAGCAGTTCTTC. This rearrangement joins TRBV6-1 to TRBJ2-1; 8 nucleotides line up with TRBD2. CDR3 length: 15 amino acids. Germline assignment: CDR1 MNHNS and CDR2 SASEGT. V gave up 6 bases and J gave up 5 bases; unmatched junction bases: 9.

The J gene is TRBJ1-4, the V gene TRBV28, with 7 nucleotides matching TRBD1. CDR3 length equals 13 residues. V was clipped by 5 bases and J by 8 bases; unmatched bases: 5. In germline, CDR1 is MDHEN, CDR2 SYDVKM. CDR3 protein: CASSTGQPEKLFF. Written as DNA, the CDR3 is TGTGCCAGCAGTACGGGACAGCCAGAAAAACTGTTTTTT.

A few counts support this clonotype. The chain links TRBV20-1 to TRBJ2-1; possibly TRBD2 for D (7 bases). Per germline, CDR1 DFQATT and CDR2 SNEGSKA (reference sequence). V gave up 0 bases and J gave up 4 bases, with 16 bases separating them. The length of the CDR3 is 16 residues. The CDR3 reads CSARDLGRGLYNEQFF. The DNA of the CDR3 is TGCAGTGCTAGAGATCTCGGGCGGGGGCTTTACAATGAGCAGTTCTTC.

CDR3: CASSVVGFYEQYF. The CDR3 DNA reads as TGTGCCAGCTCGGTAGTGGGGTTCTACGAGCAGTACTTC. The J gene is TRBJ2-7, the V gene TRBV5-5; D remains unclear. The CDR3 spans 13 residues. CDR1 is SGHKS and CDR2 is YYEKEE in the germline V gene (reference sequence). With 7 bases removed from V and 3 bases from J, the gap between germline ends came to 14 bases.

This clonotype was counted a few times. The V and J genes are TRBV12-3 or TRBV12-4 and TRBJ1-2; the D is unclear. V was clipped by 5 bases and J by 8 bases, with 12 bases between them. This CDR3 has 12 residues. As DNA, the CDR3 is TGTGCCAGCAGTACGACGGTTTTCGGCTACACCTTC. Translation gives CASSTTVFGYTF.

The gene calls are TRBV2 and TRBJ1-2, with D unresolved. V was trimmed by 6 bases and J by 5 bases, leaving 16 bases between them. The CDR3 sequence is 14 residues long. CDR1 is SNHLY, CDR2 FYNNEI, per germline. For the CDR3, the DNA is TGTGCCAGCAGCCCGAGAATGACAAGTTATGGCTACACCTTC. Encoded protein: CASSPRMTSYGYTF.

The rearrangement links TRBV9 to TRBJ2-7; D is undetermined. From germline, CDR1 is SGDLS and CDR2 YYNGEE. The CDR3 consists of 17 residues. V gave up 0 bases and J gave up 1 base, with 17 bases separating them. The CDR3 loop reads CASSVGCAHSDSYEQYV. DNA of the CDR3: TGTGCCAGCAGCGTAGGATGTGCCCACAGTGATTCCTACGAGCAGTACGTC.

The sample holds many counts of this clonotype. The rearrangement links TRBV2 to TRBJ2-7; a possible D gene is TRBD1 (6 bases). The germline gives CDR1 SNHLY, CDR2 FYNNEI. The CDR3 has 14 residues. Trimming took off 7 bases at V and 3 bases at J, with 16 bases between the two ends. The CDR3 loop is CASTLGTPRYEQYF. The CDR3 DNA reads TGTGCCAGCACCCTCGGGACACCTCGCTACGAGCAGTACTTC. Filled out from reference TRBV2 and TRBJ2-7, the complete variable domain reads EPEVTQTPSHQVTQMGQEVILRCVPISNHLYFYWYRQILGQKVEFLVSFYNNEISEKSEIFDDQFSVERPDGSNFTLKIRSTKLEDSAMYFCASTLGTPRYEQYFGPGTRLTVT.